This TCR beta chain was recorded in a study of T cell responses to AZD1222 COVID-19 vaccine. The CDR3 has 15 amino acids. Germline V gene lookup returns CDR1 MNHEY and CDR2 SVGAGI. With V trimmed by 6 bases and J by 7 bases, 9 bases remained unmatched. Study-wide results and caveats: Once two AZD1222 doses were given, Spike-specific TCR breadth and depth went up. Reportedly, close to half of spike-specific TCRs are directed against unmutated variant regions.

Profiling relied on immunoSEQ multiplex PCR, and the TCRdb table lists in-frame clones only, not all of them. The sample has 150,000 to 200,000 clones; about 90% are singletons. To note about this clone: The target antigen is unknown.

The receptor was isolated from an adult who received the AZD1222 COVID-19 vaccine. The sequencing here drew on peripheral blood, taken 28 days after the second AZD1222 dose. The rearrangement links TRBV6-5 to TRBJ2-2, with TRBD2 matching over 9 bases. The CDR3 DNA follows: TGTGCCAGCAGGTCGCATAGCGGGGGAAACGGGGAGCTGTTTTTT. Protein sequence: CASRSHSGGNGELFF.